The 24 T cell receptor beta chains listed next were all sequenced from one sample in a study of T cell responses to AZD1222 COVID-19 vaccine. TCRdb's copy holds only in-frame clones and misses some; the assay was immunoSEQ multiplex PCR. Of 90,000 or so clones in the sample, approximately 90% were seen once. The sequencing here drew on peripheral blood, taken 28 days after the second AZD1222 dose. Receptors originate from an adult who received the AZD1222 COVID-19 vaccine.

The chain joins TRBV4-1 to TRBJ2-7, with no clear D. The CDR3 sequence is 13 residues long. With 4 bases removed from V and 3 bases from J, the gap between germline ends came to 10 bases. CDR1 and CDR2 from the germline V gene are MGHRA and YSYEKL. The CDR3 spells CASSLDRNYEQYV. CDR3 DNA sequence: TGCGCCAGCAGCCTCGACCGAAACTACGAGCAGTACGTC.

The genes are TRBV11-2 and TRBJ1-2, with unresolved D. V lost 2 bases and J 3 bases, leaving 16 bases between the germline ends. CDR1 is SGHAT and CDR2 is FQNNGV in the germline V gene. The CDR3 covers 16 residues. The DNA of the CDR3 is TGTGCCAGCAGCTTACCGGGAGAGGGCCTAGACTATGGCTACACCTTC. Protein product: CASSLPGEGLDYGYTF.

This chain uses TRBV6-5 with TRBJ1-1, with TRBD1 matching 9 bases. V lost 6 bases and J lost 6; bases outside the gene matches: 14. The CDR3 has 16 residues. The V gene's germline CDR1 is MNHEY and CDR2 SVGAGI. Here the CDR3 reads CASRYHRGRIHSEAFF. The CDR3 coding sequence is TGTGCCAGCAGATACCACAGGGGGCGTATACATTCTGAAGCTTTCTTT.

The CDR3 reads CASSPDRGGNQPQHF. In nucleotides, the CDR3 is TGTGCCAGCAGTCCGGACAGGGGAGGCAATCAGCCCCAGCATTTT. The chain has TRBV4-2 and TRBJ1-5, with TRBD1 identical over 9 bases. V shed 6 bases, J shed 2 bases, and the junction held 5 bases outside the gene matches. The germline CDR1 and CDR2 sequences are LGHNA and YNFKEQ. This CDR3 has 15 residues.

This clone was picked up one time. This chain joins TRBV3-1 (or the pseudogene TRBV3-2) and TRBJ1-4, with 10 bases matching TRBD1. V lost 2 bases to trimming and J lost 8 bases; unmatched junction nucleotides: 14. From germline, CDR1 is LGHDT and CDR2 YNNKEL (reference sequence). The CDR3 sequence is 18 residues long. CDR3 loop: CASSQRATGGVMREKLFF. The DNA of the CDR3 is TGTGCCAGCAGCCAACGTGCGACAGGGGGCGTTATGCGCGAAAAACTGTTTTTT.

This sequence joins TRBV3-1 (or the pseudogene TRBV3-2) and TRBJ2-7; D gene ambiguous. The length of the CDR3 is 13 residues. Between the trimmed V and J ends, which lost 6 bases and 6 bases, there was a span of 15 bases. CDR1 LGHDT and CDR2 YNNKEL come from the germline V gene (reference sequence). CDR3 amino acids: CASRIGHSGEQYF. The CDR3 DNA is TGTGCCAGCAGGATCGGGCACTCGGGCGAGCAGTACTTC.

CDR3: CASRFYYEQYV. Written as DNA, the CDR3 is TGTGCCAGCAGGTTCTATTACGAGCAGTACGTC. This chain joins TRBV6-9 and TRBJ2-7; D is unclear. CDR3 size: 11 residues. Germline CDR1 and CDR2: MNHGY and SVAAGI. The germline V and J ends were trimmed by 6 bases and 4 bases, with 7 bases remaining between them.

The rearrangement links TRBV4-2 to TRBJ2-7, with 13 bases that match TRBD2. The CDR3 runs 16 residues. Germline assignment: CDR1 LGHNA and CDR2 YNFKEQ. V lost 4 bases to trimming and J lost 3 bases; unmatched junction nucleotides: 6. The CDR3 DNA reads TGTGCCAGCAGCCCGGGACTAGCGGGGTCCCTCTACGAGCAGTACTTC. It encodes CASSPGLAGSLYEQYF.

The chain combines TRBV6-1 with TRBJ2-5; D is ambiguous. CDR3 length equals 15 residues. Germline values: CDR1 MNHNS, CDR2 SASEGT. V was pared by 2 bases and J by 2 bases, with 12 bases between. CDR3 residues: CASSESPPEQETQYF. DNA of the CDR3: TGTGCCAGCAGTGAAAGCCCCCCAGAGCAAGAGACCCAGTACTTC.

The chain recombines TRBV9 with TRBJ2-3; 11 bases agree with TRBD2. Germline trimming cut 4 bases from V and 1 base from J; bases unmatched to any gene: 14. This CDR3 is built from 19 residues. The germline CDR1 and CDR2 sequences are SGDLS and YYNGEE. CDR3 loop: CASSPRLAGTRRGTDTQYF. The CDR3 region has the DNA TGTGCCAGCAGCCCAAGACTAGCGGGGACCAGGAGGGGCACAGATACGCAGTATTTT.

The CDR3: CASSPELGAAEAFF. In nucleotides, the CDR3 is TGTGCCAGCTCACCTGAGTTGGGCGCGGCAGAAGCTTTCTTT. The chain combines TRBV18 with TRBJ1-1, with no clear D. Between the trimmed V and J ends, which lost 3 bases and 8 bases, there was a span of 16 bases. In germline, CDR1 is KGHSH, CDR2 LQKENI. The CDR3 is 14 amino acids.

CDR3 residues: CASSQYRVLNTEAFF. The CDR3 DNA sequence: TGTGCCAGCAGCCAGTACAGGGTTTTGAACACTGAAGCTTTCTTT. V is TRBV14 and J is TRBJ1-1, with D possibly matching TRBD1 (6 bases). CDR3 length: 15 residues. Trimming cost V 3 bases and J 0 bases, with 11 bases left between them. Germline CDR1 reads SGHDN; CDR2 reads FVKESK.

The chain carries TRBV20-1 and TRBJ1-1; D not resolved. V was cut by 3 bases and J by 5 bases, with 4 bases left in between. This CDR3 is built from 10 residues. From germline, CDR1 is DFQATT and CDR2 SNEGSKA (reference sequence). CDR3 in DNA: TGCAGTGCTAGTGTTACTGAAGCTTTCTTT. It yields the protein CSASVTEAFF.

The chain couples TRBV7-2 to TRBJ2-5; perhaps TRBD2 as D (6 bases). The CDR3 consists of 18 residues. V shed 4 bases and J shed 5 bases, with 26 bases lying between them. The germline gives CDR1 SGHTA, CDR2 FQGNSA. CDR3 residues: CASSSPRGGGETGETQYF. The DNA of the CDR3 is TGTGCCAGCAGCTCACCCCGGGGCGGCGGGGAAACCGGGGAGACCCAGTACTTC.

This CDR3 reads CASSLPPGTNEQFF. DNA of the CDR3: TGTGCCAGCAGCCTCCCCCCAGGGACCAATGAGCAGTTCTTC. This chain links TRBV27 with TRBJ2-1, with D tentatively TRBD1 or TRBD2 (5 bases each). The germline V gene has CDR1 MNHEY and CDR2 SMNVEV (reference sequence). The V end lost 6 bases, the J end lost 6 bases, and 15 bases lay between the germline ends. CDR3 size: 14 residues.

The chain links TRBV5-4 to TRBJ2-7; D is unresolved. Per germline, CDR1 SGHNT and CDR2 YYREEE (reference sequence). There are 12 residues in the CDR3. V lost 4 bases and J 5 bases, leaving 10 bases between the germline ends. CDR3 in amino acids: CASSGNGHEQYF. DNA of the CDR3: TGTGCCAGCAGCGGGAATGGCCACGAGCAGTACTTC.

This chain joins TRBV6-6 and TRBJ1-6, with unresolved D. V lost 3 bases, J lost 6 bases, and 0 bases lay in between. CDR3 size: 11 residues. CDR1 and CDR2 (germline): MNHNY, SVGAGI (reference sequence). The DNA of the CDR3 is TGTGCCAGCAGTTATAATTCACCCCTCCACTTT. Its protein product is CASSYNSPLHF.

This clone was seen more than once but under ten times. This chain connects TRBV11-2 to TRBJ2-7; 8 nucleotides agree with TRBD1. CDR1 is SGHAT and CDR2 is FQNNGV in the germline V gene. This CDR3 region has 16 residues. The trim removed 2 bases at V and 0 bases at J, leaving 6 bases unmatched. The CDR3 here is CASSLISRGHSYEQYF. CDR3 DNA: TGTGCCAGCAGCTTAATATCCAGGGGGCACTCCTACGAGCAGTACTTC. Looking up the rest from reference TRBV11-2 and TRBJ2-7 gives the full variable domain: EAGVAQSPRYKIIEKRQSVAFWCNPISGHATLYWYQQILGQGPKLLIQFQNNGVVDDSQLPKDRFSAERLKGVDSTLKIQPAKLEDSAVYLCASSLISRGHSYEQYFGPGTRLTVT.

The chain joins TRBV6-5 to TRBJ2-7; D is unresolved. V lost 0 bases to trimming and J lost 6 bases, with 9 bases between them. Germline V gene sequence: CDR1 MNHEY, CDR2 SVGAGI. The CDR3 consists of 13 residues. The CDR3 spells CASSYSSITEQYV. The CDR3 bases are TGTGCCAGCAGTTACTCGAGCATAACCGAGCAGTACGTC.

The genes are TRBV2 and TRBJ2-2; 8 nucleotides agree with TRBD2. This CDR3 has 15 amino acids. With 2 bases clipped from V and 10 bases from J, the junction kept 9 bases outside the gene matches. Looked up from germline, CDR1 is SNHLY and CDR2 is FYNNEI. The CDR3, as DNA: TGTGCCAGCAGTGAAACCCGGGGGGGCCACGAGGAGCTGTTTTTT. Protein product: CASSETRGGHEELFF.

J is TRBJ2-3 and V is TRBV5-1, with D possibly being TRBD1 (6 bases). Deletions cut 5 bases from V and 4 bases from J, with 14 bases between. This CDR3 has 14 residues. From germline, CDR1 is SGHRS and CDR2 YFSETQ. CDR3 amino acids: CASSRPGAADTQYF. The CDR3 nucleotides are TGCGCCAGCAGTAGGCCAGGGGCCGCAGATACGCAGTATTTT.

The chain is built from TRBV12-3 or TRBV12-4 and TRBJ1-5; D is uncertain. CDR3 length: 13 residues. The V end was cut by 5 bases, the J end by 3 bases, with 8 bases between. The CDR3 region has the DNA TGTGCCAGCAGTAACAGATACAATCAGCCCCAGCATTTT. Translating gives CASSNRYNQPQHF.

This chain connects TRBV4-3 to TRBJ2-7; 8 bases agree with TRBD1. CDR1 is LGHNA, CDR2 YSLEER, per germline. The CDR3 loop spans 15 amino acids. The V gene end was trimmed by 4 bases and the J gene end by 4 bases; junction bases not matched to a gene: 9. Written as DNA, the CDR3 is TGCGCCAGCAGCCGAGACAGGGGTTTGGGGTACGAGCAGTACTTC. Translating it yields CASSRDRGLGYEQYF.

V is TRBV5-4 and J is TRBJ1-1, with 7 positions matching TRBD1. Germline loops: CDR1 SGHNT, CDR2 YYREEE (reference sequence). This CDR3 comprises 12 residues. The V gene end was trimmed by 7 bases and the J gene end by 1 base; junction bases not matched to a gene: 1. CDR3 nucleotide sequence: TGTGCCAGCGGGGACAGGAACACTGAAGCTTTCTTT. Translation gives CASGDRNTEAFF.